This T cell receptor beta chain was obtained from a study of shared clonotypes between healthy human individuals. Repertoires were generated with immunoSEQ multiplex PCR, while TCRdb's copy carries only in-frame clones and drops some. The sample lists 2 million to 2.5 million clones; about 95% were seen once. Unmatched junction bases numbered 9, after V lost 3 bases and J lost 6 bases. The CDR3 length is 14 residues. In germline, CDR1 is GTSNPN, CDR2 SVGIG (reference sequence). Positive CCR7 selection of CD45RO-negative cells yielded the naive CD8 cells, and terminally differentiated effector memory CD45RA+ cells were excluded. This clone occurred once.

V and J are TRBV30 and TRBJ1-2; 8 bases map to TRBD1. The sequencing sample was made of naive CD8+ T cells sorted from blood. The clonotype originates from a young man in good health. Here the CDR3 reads CAWRGGQGLNGYTF. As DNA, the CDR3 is TGTGCCTGGAGGGGTGGACAGGGCCTAAATGGCTACACCTTC.